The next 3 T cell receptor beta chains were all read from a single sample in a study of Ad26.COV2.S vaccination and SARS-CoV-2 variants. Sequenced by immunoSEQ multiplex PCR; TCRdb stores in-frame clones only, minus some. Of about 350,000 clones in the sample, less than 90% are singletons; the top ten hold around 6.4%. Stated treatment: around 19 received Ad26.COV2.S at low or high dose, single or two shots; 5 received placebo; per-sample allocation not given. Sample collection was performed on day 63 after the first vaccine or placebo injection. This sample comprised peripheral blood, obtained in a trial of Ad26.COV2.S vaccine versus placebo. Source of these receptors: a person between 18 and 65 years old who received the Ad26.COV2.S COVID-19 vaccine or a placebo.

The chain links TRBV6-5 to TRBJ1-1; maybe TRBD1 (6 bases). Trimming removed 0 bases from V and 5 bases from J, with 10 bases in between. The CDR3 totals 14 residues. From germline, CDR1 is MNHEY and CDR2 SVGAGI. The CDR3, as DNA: TGTGCCAGCAGTTACTCCACAGGGAGGACTGAAGCTTTCTTT. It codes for CASSYSTGRTEAFF.

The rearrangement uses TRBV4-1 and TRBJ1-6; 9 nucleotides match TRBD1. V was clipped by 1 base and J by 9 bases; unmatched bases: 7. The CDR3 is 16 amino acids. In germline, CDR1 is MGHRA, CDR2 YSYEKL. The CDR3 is CASSQGTGQGLSPLHF. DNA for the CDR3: TGCGCCAGCAGCCAAGGTACGGGACAGGGACTTTCACCCCTCCACTTT.

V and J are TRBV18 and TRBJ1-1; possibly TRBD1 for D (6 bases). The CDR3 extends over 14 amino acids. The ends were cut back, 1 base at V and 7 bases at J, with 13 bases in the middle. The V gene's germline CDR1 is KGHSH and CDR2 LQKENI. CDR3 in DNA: TGTGCCAGCTCACCACAGGTCCAGGACAGTGAAGCTTTCTTT. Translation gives CASSPQVQDSEAFF. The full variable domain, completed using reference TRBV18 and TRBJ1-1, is NAGVMQNPRHLVRRRGQEARLRCSPMKGHSHVYWYRQLPEEGLKFMVYLQKENIIDESGMPKERFSAEFPKEGPSILRIQQVVRGDSAAYFCASSPQVQDSEAFFGQGTRLTVV.